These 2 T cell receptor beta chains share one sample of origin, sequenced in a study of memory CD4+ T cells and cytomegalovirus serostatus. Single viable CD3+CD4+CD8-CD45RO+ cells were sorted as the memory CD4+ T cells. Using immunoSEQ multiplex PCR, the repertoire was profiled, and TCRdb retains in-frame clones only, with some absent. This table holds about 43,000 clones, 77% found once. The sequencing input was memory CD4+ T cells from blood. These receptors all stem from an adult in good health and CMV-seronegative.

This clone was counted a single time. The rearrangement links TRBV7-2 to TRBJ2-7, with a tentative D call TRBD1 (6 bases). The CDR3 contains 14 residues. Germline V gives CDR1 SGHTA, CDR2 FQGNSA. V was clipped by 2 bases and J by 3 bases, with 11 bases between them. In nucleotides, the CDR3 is TGTGCCAGCAGCTTATTCACAGGGAACTACGAGCAGTACTTC. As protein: CASSLFTGNYEQYF.

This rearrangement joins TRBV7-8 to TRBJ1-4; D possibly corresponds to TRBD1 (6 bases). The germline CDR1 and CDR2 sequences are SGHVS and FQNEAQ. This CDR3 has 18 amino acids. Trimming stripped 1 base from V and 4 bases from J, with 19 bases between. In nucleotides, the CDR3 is TGTGCCAGCAGCTTAGAGGGCTGGGTTCGACAGGTTAATGAAAAACTGTTTTTT. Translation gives CASSLEGWVRQVNEKLFF.